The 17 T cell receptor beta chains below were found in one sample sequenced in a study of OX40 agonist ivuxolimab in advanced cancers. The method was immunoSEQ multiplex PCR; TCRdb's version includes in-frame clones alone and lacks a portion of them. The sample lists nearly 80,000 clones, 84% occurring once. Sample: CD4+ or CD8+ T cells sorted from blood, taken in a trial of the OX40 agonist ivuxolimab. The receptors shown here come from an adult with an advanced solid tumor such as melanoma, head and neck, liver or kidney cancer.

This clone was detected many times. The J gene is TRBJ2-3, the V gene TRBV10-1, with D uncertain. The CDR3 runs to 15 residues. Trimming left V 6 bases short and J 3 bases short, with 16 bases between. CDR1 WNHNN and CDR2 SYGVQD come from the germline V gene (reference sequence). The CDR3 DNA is TGCGCCAGCAGGCTCACCTTGGGCCCAACAGATACGCAGTATTTT. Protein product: CASRLTLGPTDTQYF.

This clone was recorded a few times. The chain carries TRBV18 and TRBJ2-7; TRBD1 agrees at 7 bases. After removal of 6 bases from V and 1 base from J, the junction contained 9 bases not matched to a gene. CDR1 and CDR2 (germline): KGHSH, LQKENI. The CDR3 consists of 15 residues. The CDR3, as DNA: TGTGCCAGCTCGCTGGGACAGCTCCTATCCTACGAGCAGTACTTC. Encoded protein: CASSLGQLLSYEQYF.

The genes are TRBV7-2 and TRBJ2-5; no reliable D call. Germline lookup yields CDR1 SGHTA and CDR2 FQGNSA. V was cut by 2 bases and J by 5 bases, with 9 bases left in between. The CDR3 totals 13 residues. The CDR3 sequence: CASSLLPAETQYF. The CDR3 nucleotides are TGTGCCAGCAGCTTACTCCCCGCGGAGACCCAGTACTTC.

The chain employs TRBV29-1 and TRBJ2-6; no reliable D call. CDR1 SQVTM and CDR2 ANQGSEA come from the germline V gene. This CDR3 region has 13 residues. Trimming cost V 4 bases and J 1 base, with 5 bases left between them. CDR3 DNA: TGCAGCGTTGCCGGGTCTGGGGCCAACGTCCTGACTTTC. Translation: CSVAGSGANVLTF.

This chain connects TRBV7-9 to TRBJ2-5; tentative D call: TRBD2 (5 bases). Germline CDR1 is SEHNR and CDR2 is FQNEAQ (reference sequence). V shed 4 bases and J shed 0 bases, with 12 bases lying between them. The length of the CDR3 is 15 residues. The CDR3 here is CASSSERRYQETQYF. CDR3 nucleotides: TGTGCCAGCAGCTCAGAGCGGAGATACCAAGAGACCCAGTACTTC.

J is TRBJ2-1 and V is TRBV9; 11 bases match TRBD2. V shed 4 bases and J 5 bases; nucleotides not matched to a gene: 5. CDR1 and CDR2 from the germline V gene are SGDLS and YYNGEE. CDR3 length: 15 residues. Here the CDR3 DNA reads TGTGCCAGCAGCCCTACTAGCGGGGGTAACAATGAGCAGTTCTTC. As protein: CASSPTSGGNNEQFF.

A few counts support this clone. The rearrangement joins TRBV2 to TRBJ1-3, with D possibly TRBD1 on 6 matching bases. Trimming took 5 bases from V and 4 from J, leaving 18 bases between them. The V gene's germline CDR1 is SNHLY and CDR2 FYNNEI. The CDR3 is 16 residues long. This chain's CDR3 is CASSPTGLVSGNTIYF. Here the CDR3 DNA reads TGTGCCAGCAGTCCGACAGGATTAGTGTCGGGAAACACCATATATTTT.

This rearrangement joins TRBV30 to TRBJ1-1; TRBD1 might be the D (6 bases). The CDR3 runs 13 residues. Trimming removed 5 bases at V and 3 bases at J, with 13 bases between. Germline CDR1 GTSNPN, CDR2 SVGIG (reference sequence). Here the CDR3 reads CAWGTGWDTEAFF. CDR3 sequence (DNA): TGTGCCTGGGGAACAGGGTGGGACACTGAAGCTTTCTTT. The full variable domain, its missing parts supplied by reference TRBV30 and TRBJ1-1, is SQTIHQWPATLVQPVGSPLSLECTVEGTSNPNLYWYRQAAGRGLQLLFYSVGIGQISSEVPQNLSASRPQDRQFILSSKKLLLSDSGFYLCAWGTGWDTEAFFGQGTRLTVV.

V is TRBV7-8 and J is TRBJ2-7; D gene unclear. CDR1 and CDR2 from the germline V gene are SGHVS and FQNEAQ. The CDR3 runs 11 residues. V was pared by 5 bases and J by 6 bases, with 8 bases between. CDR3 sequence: CASSMAGEQYF. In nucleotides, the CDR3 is TGTGCCAGCAGCATGGCTGGCGAGCAGTACTTC.

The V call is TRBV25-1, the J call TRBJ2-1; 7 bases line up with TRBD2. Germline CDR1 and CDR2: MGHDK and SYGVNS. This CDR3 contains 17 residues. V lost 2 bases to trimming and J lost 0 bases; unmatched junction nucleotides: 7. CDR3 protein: CASSEILAGSSYNEQFF. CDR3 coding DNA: TGTGCCAGCAGTGAAATCTTAGCGGGTAGCTCCTACAATGAGCAGTTCTTC.

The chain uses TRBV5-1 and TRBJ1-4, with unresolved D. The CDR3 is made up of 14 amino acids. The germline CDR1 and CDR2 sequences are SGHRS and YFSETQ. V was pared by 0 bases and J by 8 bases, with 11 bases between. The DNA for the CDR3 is TGCGCCAGCAGCTTGGGAGGGATAGGGGAAAAACTGTTTTTT. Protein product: CASSLGGIGEKLFF.

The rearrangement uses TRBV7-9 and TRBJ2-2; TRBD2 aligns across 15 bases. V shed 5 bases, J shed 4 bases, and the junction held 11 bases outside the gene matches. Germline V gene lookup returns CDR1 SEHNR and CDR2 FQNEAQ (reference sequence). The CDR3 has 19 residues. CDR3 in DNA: TGTGCCAGCAGCCCATCCGGACTAGCGGGAGGGCCGGGCACCGGGGAGCTGTTTTTT. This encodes CASSPSGLAGGPGTGELFF.

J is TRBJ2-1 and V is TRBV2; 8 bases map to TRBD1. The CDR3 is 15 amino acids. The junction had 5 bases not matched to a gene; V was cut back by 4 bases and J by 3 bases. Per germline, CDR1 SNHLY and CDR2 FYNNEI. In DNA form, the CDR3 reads TGTGCCAGCAGTGGAGACAGGGGAAGCTACAATGAGCAGTTCTTC. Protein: CASSGDRGSYNEQFF.

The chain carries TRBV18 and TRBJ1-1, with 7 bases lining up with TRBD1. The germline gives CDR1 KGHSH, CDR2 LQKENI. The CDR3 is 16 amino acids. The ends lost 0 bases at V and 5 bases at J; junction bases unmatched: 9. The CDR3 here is CASSPPGDRSSTEAFF. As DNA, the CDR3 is TGTGCCAGCTCACCACCTGGGGACAGATCCTCTACTGAAGCTTTCTTT.

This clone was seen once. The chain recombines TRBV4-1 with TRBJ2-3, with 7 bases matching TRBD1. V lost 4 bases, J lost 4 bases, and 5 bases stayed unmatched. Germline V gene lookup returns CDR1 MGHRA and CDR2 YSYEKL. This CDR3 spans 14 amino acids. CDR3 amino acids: CASSPRGGSDTQYF. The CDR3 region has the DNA TGCGCCAGCAGCCCGCGAGGGGGCTCAGATACGCAGTATTTT.

This CDR3 reads CASSIEIPYTGELFF. The CDR3 DNA follows: TGTGCCAGTAGTATAGAGATTCCTTACACCGGGGAGCTGTTTTTT. V and J are TRBV19 and TRBJ2-2; no clear D gene. Germline-derived CDR1 and CDR2 are LNHDA and SQIVND (reference sequence). Between the trimmed V and J ends, which lost 0 bases and 3 bases, there was a span of 8 bases. The CDR3 runs to 15 residues.

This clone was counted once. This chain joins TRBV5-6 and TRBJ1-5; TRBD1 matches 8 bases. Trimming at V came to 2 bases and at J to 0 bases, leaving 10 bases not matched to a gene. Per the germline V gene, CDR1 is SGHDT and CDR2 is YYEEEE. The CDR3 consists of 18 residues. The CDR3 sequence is CASSLRQGLSYSNQPQHF. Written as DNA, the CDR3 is TGTGCCAGCAGCTTAAGACAGGGGTTATCCTATAGCAATCAGCCCCAGCATTTT.